The 5 T cell receptor beta chains given below trace back to one sample, sequenced in a study of T cells after yellow fever vaccination. TCRdb called the 5' RACE reads again in MiXCR, with one record for every CDR3 protein. The table lists roughly 350,000 distinct CDR3 sequences, roughly 4.3% of them singletons, with 20% to 25% in the top ten. Material: PBMCs, obtained 5 days after the yellow fever booster vaccination. Every receptor here comes from a man younger than 35 who received the YFV17D yellow fever vaccine.

This clonotype was found a few times. The chain is built from TRBV7-2 and TRBJ2-1, with D maybe TRBD1 (5 bases). V was clipped by 5 bases and J by 9 bases, with 17 bases between them. Germline V gene lookup returns CDR1 SGHTA and CDR2 FQGNSA. The CDR3 loop spans 14 amino acids. The CDR3 reads CASSPQGAIPEQFF. The CDR3 DNA reads TGTGCCAGCAGCCCCCAGGGCGCCATTCCTGAGCAGTTCTTC.

This clonotype has ten or more counts. The rearrangement uses TRBV7-9 and TRBJ2-5; D ambiguous. CDR1 SEHNR and CDR2 FQNEAQ come from the germline V gene (reference sequence). This CDR3 comprises 12 residues. V gave up 6 bases and J gave up 5 bases, with 10 bases separating them. The CDR3 here is CASSGETETQYF. The CDR3 DNA reads TGTGCCAGCAGTGGCGAAACGGAGACCCAGTACTTC.

Only a few counts were recorded for this clonotype. The CDR3 spells CASRSTGAGANVLTF. The CDR3 DNA reads TGCGCCAGCAGATCGACAGGGGCTGGGGCCAACGTCCTGACTTTC. The V gene is TRBV5-1, the J gene TRBJ2-6, with 8 bases that match TRBD1. Germline values: CDR1 SGHRS, CDR2 YFSETQ. J was trimmed by 2 bases and V by 5 bases; bases with no gene match: 3. There are 15 residues in the CDR3.

The gene calls are TRBV3-1 and TRBJ1-2; 11 positions match TRBD1. Germline V gene sequence: CDR1 LGHDT, CDR2 YNNKEL (reference sequence). V was clipped by 6 bases and J by 7 bases; unmatched bases: 4. The CDR3 runs to 13 residues. Here the CDR3 reads CASRRTGGGGYTF. The DNA for the CDR3 is TGTGCCAGCAGACGGACAGGGGGCGGTGGCTACACCTTC.

This chain joins TRBV19 and TRBJ2-5, with TRBD1 as a possible D gene (5 bases). Per the germline V gene, CDR1 is LNHDA and CDR2 is SQIVND (reference sequence). The germline V and J ends were trimmed by 1 base and 2 bases, with 14 bases remaining between them. There are 16 residues in the CDR3. The CDR3 DNA reads TGTGCCAGTAGTATAGTCGGTCAGGGTTGGCAAGAGACCCAGTACTTC. Protein: CASSIVGQGWQETQYF. The full variable domain, in which reference TRBV19 and TRBJ2-5 provide the parts outside the CDR3, is DGGITQSPKYLFRKEGQNVTLSCEQNLNHDAMYWYRQDPGQGLRLIYYSQIVNDFQKGDIAEGYSVSREKKESFPLTVTSAQKNPTAFYLCASSIVGQGWQETQYFGPGTRLLVL.